A selection of T cell receptor beta chains follows, all from one sample in a study of T cell responses to AZD1222 COVID-19 vaccine. The data were produced by immunoSEQ multiplex PCR, yet TCRdb's version contains in-frame clones alone and is incomplete. There are some 140,000 clones in the sample; approximately 84% occur only once, and about 4% lies in the top ten. The specimen comprised peripheral blood, sampled on day 0 of AZD1222 vaccination. Source of these receptors: an adult in good health. Each CDR3 is given with its conserved first and last residue. D genes are given only for firm matches. Part of the rows lack a size; the others show once, few, many or a class for expanded clones.

clone_size j_call v_call d_call cdr3_nt cdr3_aa
NA TRBJ2-1 TRBV11-3 NA TGTGCCAGCAGTCCAGGGGGGGGACTCTCGAGCTCCTACAATGAGCAGTTCTTC CASSPGGGLSSSYNEQFF
once TRBJ1-2 TRBV28 NA TGTGCCAGCAGTTTATCCGTTAACTATGGCTACACCTTC CASSLSVNYGYTF
NA TRBJ1-5 TRBV19 NA TGTGCCAGTAGGGTGGGCCCCAATCAGCCCCAGCATTTT CASRVGPNQPQHF
few TRBJ2-5 TRBV28 NA TGTGCCAGCAGCCAAGAGACCCAGTACTTC CASSQETQYF
NA TRBJ1-1 TRBV5-4 NA TGTGCCAGCAGCTTGGAAATCCGGGCGGGAAACACTGAAGCTTTCTTT CASSLEIRAGNTEAFF
few TRBJ1-3 TRBV30 NA TGTGCCTGGACACGCGGGAGACACTCTGGAAACACCATATATTTT CAWTRGRHSGNTIYF
NA TRBJ2-7 TRBV27 NA TGTGCCAGCAGTTTATTTCTGGGCACCTACGAGCAGTACTTC CASSLFLGTYEQYF
NA TRBJ1-4 TRBV28 NA TGTGCCAGCAAGACCGGGAGGGCAACTAATGAAAAACTGTTTTTT CASKTGRATNEKLFF
NA TRBJ1-5 TRBV25-1 NA TGTGCCAGCAGTGAAGCGGGGCAGGGCAATCAGCCCCAGCATTTT CASSEAGQGNQPQHF
NA TRBJ1-2 TRBV7-8 TRBD1 TGTGCCAGCAGCCCGTCGGGACAGCCTAACTATGGCTACACCTTC CASSPSGQPNYGYTF
once TRBJ1-2 TRBV30 NA TGTGCCTGGAGTAAAGGAGGTCCCCCGCGAGATGGCTACACCTTC CAWSKGGPPRDGYTF
NA TRBJ1-1 TRBV5-1 NA TGCGCCAGCAGCAGAGAGGGGGGCCCGAGCACTGAAGCTTTCTTT CASSREGGPSTEAFF
NA TRBJ1-3 TRBV5-4 TRBD1 TGTGCCAGCAGCCGGGACAGAGCGGGCTCTGGAAACACCATATATTTT CASSRDRAGSGNTIYF
NA TRBJ2-1 TRBV7-3 TRBD2 TGTGCCAGCAGCTCCCCGACTAGCGGGGGATATTCCTACAATGAGCAGTTCTTC CASSSPTSGGYSYNEQFF
NA TRBJ2-6 TRBV28 NA TGTGCCACTACTCCGAGGGGCTCTGGGGCCAACGTCCTGACTTTC CATTPRGSGANVLTF
few TRBJ1-5 TRBV5-6 NA TGTGCCAGCAGCTTTGCAGGTAGCAATCAGCCCCAGCATTTT CASSFAGSNQPQHF
NA TRBJ1-1 TRBV10-3 TRBD1 TGTGCCATCAGAAATCAAGGACAGGGCGCGGAGACTGAAGCTTTCTTT CAIRNQGQGAETEAFF
NA TRBJ2-7 TRBV5-1 TRBD1 TGCGCCAGCAGCTTAACCGGGACAGGATCAAAATCCTACGAGCAGTACTTC CASSLTGTGSKSYEQYF
NA TRBJ1-3 TRBV25-1 NA TGTGCCAGCAGAGCAGTAGGGGGAAACACCATATATTTT CASRAVGGNTIYF
NA TRBJ1-2 TRBV5-1 NA TGCGCCAGCAGCTTGGATGACAGGAGCTATGGCTACACCTTC CASSLDDRSYGYTF
NA TRBJ2-2 TRBV3-1/TRBV3-2 TRBD2 TGTGCCAGCAGCCATTTTAGGGAGGGGAACACCGGGGAGCTGTTTTTT CASSHFREGNTGELFF
NA TRBJ2-7 TRBV2 TRBD1 TGTGCCAGCAGGGGTAGGACAGGGGGCTACGAGCAGTACTTC CASRGRTGGYEQYF